Presented here are 15 T cell receptor beta chains from one specimen sequenced in a study of blood T cell repertoires in COVID-19. Clones were read by immunoSEQ multiplex PCR, and TCRdb kept only the in-frame ones, dropping some. Here the sample spans 250,000 to 300,000 clones, over 75% being singletons. Sequences were obtained from PBMCs or T cells enriched from blood (not recorded which). All receptors derive from a woman between 50 and 59 years old who had recovered from COVID-19.

This chain uses TRBV18 with TRBJ1-2; D call uncertain. This CDR3 spans 15 amino acids. Per germline, CDR1 KGHSH and CDR2 LQKENI. V was pared by 2 bases and J by 3 bases, with 13 bases between. The CDR3 here is CASSPTRGPHYGYTF. The CDR3 DNA is TGTGCCAGCTCACCAACCCGGGGTCCCCACTATGGCTACACCTTC.

This clone was detected only a few times. The V and J genes are TRBV5-1 and TRBJ1-2, with TRBD1 as a possible D gene (6 bases). V lost 4 bases, J lost 2 bases, and 12 bases lay in between. The CDR3 is made up of 14 amino acids. Germline V gives CDR1 SGHRS, CDR2 YFSETQ. The CDR3 bases are TGCGCCAGCAGCAAGGCGGACAGCAACTATGGCTACACCTTC. Protein sequence: CASSKADSNYGYTF.

The V and J genes are TRBV29-1 and TRBJ1-5, with 7 bases identical to TRBD1. Germline V lookup: CDR1 SQVTM, CDR2 ANQGSEA. This CDR3 has 14 residues. With 4 bases clipped from V and 4 bases from J, the junction kept 7 bases outside the gene matches. The CDR3 region is CSVGAGGGNQPQHF. Here the CDR3 DNA reads TGCAGCGTTGGAGCAGGGGGTGGGAATCAGCCCCAGCATTTT.

This sequence joins TRBV4-1 and TRBJ1-6; D possibly corresponds to TRBD1 (6 bases). The CDR3 has 16 amino acids. CDR1 is MGHRA, CDR2 YSYEKL, per germline. Between the trimmed V and J ends, which lost 4 bases and 3 bases, there was a span of 13 bases. CDR3: CASSLVRGDYNSPLHF. The DNA of the CDR3 is TGCGCCAGCAGCCTCGTCAGGGGAGACTATAATTCACCCCTCCACTTT.

The genes are TRBV24-1 and TRBJ2-7, with TRBD2 identical over 7 bases. The germline gives CDR1 KGHDR, CDR2 SFDVKD. Unmatched junction bases numbered 10, after V lost 3 bases and J lost 6 bases. This CDR3 comprises 15 residues. CDR3 bases: TGTGCCACCAGTGATCGACTAGCCCAGATTGGCGAGCAGTACTTC. Protein sequence: CATSDRLAQIGEQYF.

The rearrangement uses TRBV2 and TRBJ2-7; D perhaps matches TRBD2 (5 bases). CDR3 length: 13 amino acids. From germline, CDR1 is SNHLY and CDR2 FYNNEI. The V end lost 4 bases, the J end lost 4 bases, and 11 bases lay between the germline ends. The CDR3 region has the DNA TGTGCCAGCAGTGTCTCTGGACTTTACGAGCAGTACTTC. Its translation: CASSVSGLYEQYF.

The chain joins TRBV7-2 to TRBJ1-1; D is unclear. CDR3 length: 15 residues. V gave up 0 bases and J gave up 0 bases, with 8 bases separating them. Germline CDR1 reads SGHTA; CDR2 reads FQGNSA. CDR3 coding DNA: TGTGCCAGCAGCTTAGCGATAGTAATGAACACTGAAGCTTTCTTT. It is translated as CASSLAIVMNTEAFF.

This chain connects TRBV5-4 to TRBJ2-5; the D gene is possibly TRBD2 (5 bases). CDR1 SGHNT and CDR2 YYREEE come from the germline V gene (reference sequence). V lost 5 bases to trimming and J lost 4 bases, with 12 bases between them. The CDR3 consists of 13 residues. The CDR3 bases are TGTGCCAGCAGGCCCGACCGGGGAGAGACCCAGTACTTC. Protein: CASRPDRGETQYF.

The chain has TRBV7-6 and TRBJ2-3; 11 bases fit TRBD2. This CDR3 is built from 15 residues. Germline lookup yields CDR1 SGHVS and CDR2 FNYEAQ. Trimming at V came to 6 bases and at J to 3 bases, leaving 5 bases not matched to a gene. CDR3 bases: TGTGCCAGCAGTCTAGCGGGAGGTGTTACAGATACGCAGTATTTT. Translation: CASSLAGGVTDTQYF.

This chain links TRBV2 with TRBJ1-1; D gene unclear. The ends were cut back, 6 bases at V and 1 base at J, with 9 bases in the middle. The CDR3 totals 13 residues. Germline CDR1 and CDR2: SNHLY and FYNNEI. The CDR3 sequence is CASRNTANTEAFF. DNA of the CDR3: TGTGCCAGCAGGAATACAGCGAACACTGAAGCTTTCTTT.

V and J are TRBV27 and TRBJ1-1; the match to TRBD1 covers 7 bases. V shed 8 bases and J 6 bases; nucleotides not matched to a gene: 6. Germline V gene lookup returns CDR1 MNHEY and CDR2 SMNVEV (reference sequence). The CDR3 has 12 amino acids. CDR3 residues: CASLSQGAEAFF. CDR3 bases: TGTGCCAGCCTCTCCCAGGGGGCTGAAGCTTTCTTT.

This clone is a singleton in its sample. The chain couples TRBV29-1 to TRBJ1-2; 11 bases are shared with TRBD1. Germline V gene lookup returns CDR1 SQVTM and CDR2 ANQGSEA. CDR3 length equals 13 residues. V lost 5 bases, J lost 9 bases, and 8 bases stayed unmatched. The CDR3 here is CSVLPGQGVSYTF. The CDR3 DNA reads TGCAGCGTTCTCCCGGGACAGGGGGTTAGCTACACCTTC. Full variable domain (outside the CDR3, taken from reference TRBV29-1 and TRBJ1-2): SAVISQKPSRDICQRGTSLTIQCQVDSQVTMMFWYRQQPGQSLTLIATANQGSEATYESGFVIDKFPISRPNLTFSTLTVSNMSPEDSSIYLCSVLPGQGVSYTFGSGTRLTVV.

This chain joins TRBV19 and TRBJ1-2; perhaps TRBD1 as D (6 bases). The V end was cut by 7 bases, the J end by 4 bases, with 13 bases between. CDR1 and CDR2 from the germline V gene are LNHDA and SQIVND (reference sequence). This CDR3 region has 13 residues. For the CDR3, the DNA is TGTGCCAGTAATCACAGGGAGGGCTATGGCTACACCTTC. Its protein is CASNHREGYGYTF.

A few counts support this clone. The chain recombines TRBV28 with TRBJ1-2; the D gene is possibly TRBD1 (6 bases). This CDR3 contains 13 residues. The V gene lost 3 bases and the J gene lost 5 bases, with 10 bases spanning the gap. From germline, CDR1 is MDHEN and CDR2 SYDVKM. The CDR3 spells CASSFGTPYGYTF. The DNA for the CDR3 is TGTGCCAGCAGTTTTGGGACACCTTATGGCTACACCTTC.

The V call is TRBV12-3 or TRBV12-4, the J call TRBJ1-5; D is unresolved. Trimming shortened V by 3 bases and J by 6 bases, and 6 bases separated the two germline ends. The CDR3 spans 12 residues. The CDR3 DNA reads as TGTGCCAGCAGTTTTGACTTTCAGCCCCAGCATTTT. It codes for CASSFDFQPQHF.